A selection of T cell receptor beta chains follows, all from one sample in a study of cytomegalovirus exposure and HLA in healthy donors. Sequencing was performed with immunoSEQ multiplex PCR; in TCRdb, only in-frame clones are kept and a portion is missing. This table holds some 200,000 clones, around four fifths found once. Sequenced sample: PBMCs. The receptors here all came from a boy between 2 and 10 years old in good health and CMV-seronegative. Each CDR3 is given with its conserved first and last residue. Fields, in order: J gene, clone size, D gene, V gene, CDR3 DNA, CDR3 protein. A D gene is named only where the DNA matches it firmly. Clone size is given for some rows only: seen once, a few or many times, or a class if the clone is expanded.

j_gene: TRBJ1-4; abundance: .; d_gene: .; v_gene: TRBV19; CDR3nt: TGTGCCAGTAGTATATCCAGTTTCGAAAAACTGTTTTTT; CDR3aa: CASSISSFEKLFF
j_gene: TRBJ1-6; abundance: .; d_gene: .; v_gene: TRBV27; CDR3nt: TGTGCCAGCAGTTTAGTAGAAAGAGATTCACCCCTCCACTTT; CDR3aa: CASSLVERDSPLHF
j_gene: TRBJ1-2; abundance: .; d_gene: .; v_gene: TRBV5-6; CDR3nt: TGTGCCAGCAGCCTAGGGGGTTACCGTAGGGGCTACACCTTC; CDR3aa: CASSLGGYRRGYTF
j_gene: TRBJ1-1; abundance: .; d_gene: TRBD1; v_gene: TRBV6-5; CDR3nt: TGTGCCAGCAGTACTGACAGGGGCGGTCCTGAAGCTTTCTTT; CDR3aa: CASSTDRGGPEAFF
j_gene: TRBJ1-2; abundance: .; d_gene: TRBD1; v_gene: TRBV7-2; CDR3nt: TGTGCCAGCAGCTTAGAACAGGGGGCGGGTGGCTACACCTTC; CDR3aa: CASSLEQGAGGYTF
j_gene: TRBJ2-2; abundance: .; d_gene: TRBD2; v_gene: TRBV5-1; CDR3nt: TGCGCCAGCAGCCGAGGAGGGACTAGCGGGAGGAACACCGGGGAGCTGTTTTTT; CDR3aa: CASSRGGTSGRNTGELFF
j_gene: TRBJ1-1; abundance: .; d_gene: TRBD1; v_gene: TRBV10-1; CDR3nt: TGCGCCAGCAGTGTACAGGGGATGAACACTGAAGCTTTCTTT; CDR3aa: CASSVQGMNTEAFF
j_gene: TRBJ1-3; abundance: .; d_gene: .; v_gene: TRBV19; CDR3nt: TGTGCCAGTAGTCCAGGGATCTCTGGAAACACCATATATTTT; CDR3aa: CASSPGISGNTIYF
j_gene: TRBJ2-1; abundance: few; d_gene: TRBD2; v_gene: TRBV15; CDR3nt: TGTGCCACCAGCAGAGCCCTAGCGGGGCACAATGAGCAGTTCTTC; CDR3aa: CATSRALAGHNEQFF
j_gene: TRBJ2-7; abundance: .; d_gene: .; v_gene: TRBV19; CDR3nt: TGTGCCAGTAGTCTGCAGGGCTTACCCACCTACGAGCAGTACTTC; CDR3aa: CASSLQGLPTYEQYF
j_gene: TRBJ2-7; abundance: .; d_gene: TRBD1; v_gene: TRBV6-1; CDR3nt: TGTGCCAGCAACCGGGACAGGGACTACGAGCAGTACTTC; CDR3aa: CASNRDRDYEQYF
j_gene: TRBJ1-2; abundance: .; d_gene: TRBD1; v_gene: TRBV13; CDR3nt: TGTGCCAGCAGCTCCGAAGGACAGGCGGTACTAGGGGACTATGGCTACACCTTC; CDR3aa: CASSSEGQAVLGDYGYTF
j_gene: TRBJ1-1; abundance: few; d_gene: .; v_gene: TRBV7-9; CDR3nt: TGTGCCAGCAGCTTAGCTCCGGGCGGGGACACTGAAGCTTTCTTT; CDR3aa: CASSLAPGGDTEAFF
j_gene: TRBJ1-2; abundance: once; d_gene: .; v_gene: TRBV10-1; CDR3nt: TGCGCCAGCAGTGTTTGGGCCTGGGGCTACACCTTC; CDR3aa: CASSVWAWGYTF
j_gene: TRBJ2-3; abundance: .; d_gene: TRBD2; v_gene: TRBV4-1; CDR3nt: TGCGCCAGCAGCCAGGTCATCGGGAGGCCCACAGATACGCAGTATTTT; CDR3aa: CASSQVIGRPTDTQYF
j_gene: TRBJ1-3; abundance: .; d_gene: .; v_gene: TRBV19; CDR3nt: TGTGCCAGTAGTCGAAAAGACAGGAAAGACACCATATATTTT; CDR3aa: CASSRKDRKDTIYF